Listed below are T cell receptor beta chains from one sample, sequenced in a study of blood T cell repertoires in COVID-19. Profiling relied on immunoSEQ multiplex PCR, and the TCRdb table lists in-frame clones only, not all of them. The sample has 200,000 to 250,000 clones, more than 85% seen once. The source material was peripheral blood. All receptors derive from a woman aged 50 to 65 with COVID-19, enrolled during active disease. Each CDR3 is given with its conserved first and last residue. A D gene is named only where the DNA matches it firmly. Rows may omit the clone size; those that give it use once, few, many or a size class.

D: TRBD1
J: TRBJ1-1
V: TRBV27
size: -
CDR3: CASSSQVQGTAFF
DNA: TGTGCCAGCAGTTCCCAGGTACAGGGGACAGCTTTCTTT

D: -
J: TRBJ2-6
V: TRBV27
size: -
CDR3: CASSSLRVSGANVLTF
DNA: TGTGCCAGCAGTTCGCTCAGGGTCTCTGGGGCCAACGTCCTGACTTTC

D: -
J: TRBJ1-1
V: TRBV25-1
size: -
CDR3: CASEGVTEAFF
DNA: TGTGCCAGCGAAGGGGTAACTGAAGCTTTCTTT

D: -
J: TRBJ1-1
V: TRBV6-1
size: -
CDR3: CASSEARGFTEAFF
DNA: TGTGCCAGCAGTGAAGCGCGGGGTTTCACTGAAGCTTTCTTT

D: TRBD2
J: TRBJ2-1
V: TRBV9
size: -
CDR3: CASSPAGGPYNEQFF
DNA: TGTGCCAGCAGCCCAGCGGGGGGGCCCTACAATGAGCAGTTCTTC

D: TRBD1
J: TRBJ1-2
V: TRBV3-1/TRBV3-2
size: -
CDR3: CASSQRQGTGYTF
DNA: TGTGCCAGCAGCCAGAGACAGGGAACTGGCTACACCTTC

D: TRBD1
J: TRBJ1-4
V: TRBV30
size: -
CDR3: CAWSVQRDRTNEKLFF
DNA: TGTGCCTGGAGTGTACAACGGGACAGAACTAATGAAAAACTGTTTTTT

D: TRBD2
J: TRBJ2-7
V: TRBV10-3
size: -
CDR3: CAIERTGGAREQYF
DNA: TGTGCCATCGAACGGACCGGGGGGGCGCGAGAGCAGTACTTC

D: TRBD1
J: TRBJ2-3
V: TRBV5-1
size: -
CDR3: CASSLAGQGTDTQYF
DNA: TGCGCCAGCAGCTTGGCGGGACAGGGTACAGATACGCAGTATTTT

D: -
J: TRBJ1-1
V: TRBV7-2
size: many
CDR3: CASSPTKGVAEAFF
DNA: TGTGCCAGCAGCCCGACCAAGGGAGTGGCTGAAGCTTTCTTT

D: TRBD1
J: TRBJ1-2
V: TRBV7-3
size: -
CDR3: CASSPQGANYGYTF
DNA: TGTGCCAGCAGCCCACAGGGGGCGAACTATGGCTACACCTTC

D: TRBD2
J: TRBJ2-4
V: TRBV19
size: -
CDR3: CASSIEASGGARAKNIQYF
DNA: TGTGCCAGTAGTATAGAGGCTAGCGGGGGGGCGAGGGCCAAAAACATTCAGTACTTC

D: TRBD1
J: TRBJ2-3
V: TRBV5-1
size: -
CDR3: CASSFSRGQDTQYF
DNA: TGCGCCAGCAGCTTTAGTAGGGGGCAAGATACGCAGTATTTT

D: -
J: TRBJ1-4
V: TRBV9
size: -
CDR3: CASSVGGWAGRNEKLFF
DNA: TGTGCCAGCAGCGTAGGGGGGTGGGCAGGGAGGAATGAAAAACTGTTTTTT

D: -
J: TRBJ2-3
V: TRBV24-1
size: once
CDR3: CATRGYTTDTQYF
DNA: TGTGCCACCAGGGGCTACACCACAGATACGCAGTATTTT

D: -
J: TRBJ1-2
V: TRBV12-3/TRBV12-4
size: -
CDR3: CASSLGHYGYTF
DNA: TGTGCCAGCAGTTTGGGGCATTATGGCTACACCTTC

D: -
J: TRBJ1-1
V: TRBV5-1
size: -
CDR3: CASSLGQGVSTEAFF
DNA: TGCGCCAGCAGCTTGGGGCAGGGTGTGAGCACTGAAGCTTTCTTT

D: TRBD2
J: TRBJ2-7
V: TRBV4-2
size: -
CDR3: CASSQGTSGGLYEQYF
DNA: TGTGCCAGCAGCCAAGGAACTAGCGGGGGTTTGTACGAGCAGTACTTC

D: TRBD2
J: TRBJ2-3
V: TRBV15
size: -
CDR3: CATSGIAGADSTDTQYF
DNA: TGTGCCACCAGCGGAATAGCGGGGGCCGATAGCACAGATACGCAGTATTTT

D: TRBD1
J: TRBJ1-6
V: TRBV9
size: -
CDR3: CASSGAGTGHSPLHF
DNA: TGTGCCAGCAGCGGCGCCGGGACAGGGCACTCACCCCTCCACTTT

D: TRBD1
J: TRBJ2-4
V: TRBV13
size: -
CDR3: CASSLGRGTGGRNIQYF
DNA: TGTGCCAGCAGCTTAGGCCGAGGGACAGGGGGCAGAAACATTCAGTACTTC

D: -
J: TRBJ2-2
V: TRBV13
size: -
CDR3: CASTPRGSPGELFF
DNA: TGTGCCAGCACCCCCCGGGGGTCTCCCGGGGAGCTGTTTTTT

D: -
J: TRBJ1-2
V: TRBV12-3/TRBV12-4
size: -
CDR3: CASSLQVIDGYTF
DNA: TGTGCCAGCAGTTTACAGGTTATTGATGGCTACACCTTC

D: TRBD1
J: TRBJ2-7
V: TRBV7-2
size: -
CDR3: CASSPRTGSYEQYF
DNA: TGTGCCAGCAGCCCCCGGACAGGTAGCTACGAGCAGTACTTC

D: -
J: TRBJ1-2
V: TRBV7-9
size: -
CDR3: CASSLPTVWAVGGYTF
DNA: TGTGCCAGCAGCCTACCGACAGTCTGGGCGGTTGGGGGCTACACCTTC

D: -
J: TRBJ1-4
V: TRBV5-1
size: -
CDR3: CASSRMPGGANEKLFF
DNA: TGCGCCAGCAGCCGTATGCCGGGGGGCGCGAATGAAAAACTGTTTTTT

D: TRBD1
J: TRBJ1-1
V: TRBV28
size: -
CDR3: CASSTTGTGRHTEAFF
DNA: TGTGCCAGCAGTACCACCGGGACAGGGAGGCACACTGAAGCTTTCTTT

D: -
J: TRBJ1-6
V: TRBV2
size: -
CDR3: CASSARGGYNSPLHF
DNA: TGTGCCAGCAGTGCGAGGGGAGGGTATAATTCACCCCTCCACTTT

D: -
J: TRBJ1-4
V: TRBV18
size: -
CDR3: CASSVEAREKLFF
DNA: TGTGCCAGCTCCGTAGAGGCCAGAGAAAAACTGTTTTTT

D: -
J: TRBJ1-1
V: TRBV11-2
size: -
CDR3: CASSLARKNTEAFF
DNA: TGTGCCAGCAGCTTAGCCAGGAAAAACACTGAAGCTTTCTTT

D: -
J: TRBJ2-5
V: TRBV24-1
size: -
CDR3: CATSDRGTQYF
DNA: TGTGCCACCAGTGATCGAGGGACCCAGTACTTC

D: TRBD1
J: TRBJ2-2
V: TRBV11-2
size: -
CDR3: CASSFRQGGANTGELFF
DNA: TGTGCCAGCAGCTTCCGACAGGGTGGGGCGAACACCGGGGAGCTGTTTTTT

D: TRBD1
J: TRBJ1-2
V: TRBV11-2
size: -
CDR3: CASSLRTGPGYTF
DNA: TGTGCCAGCAGCCTCCGGACAGGGCCTGGCTACACCTTC

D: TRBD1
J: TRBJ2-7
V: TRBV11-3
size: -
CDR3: CASSPTTGNYEQYF
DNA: TGTGCCAGCAGCCCAACGACAGGGAACTACGAGCAGTACTTC

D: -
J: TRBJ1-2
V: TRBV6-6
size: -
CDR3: CASSYDAPSRYGYTF
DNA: TGTGCCAGCAGTTACGACGCCCCTAGTAGGTATGGCTACACCTTC

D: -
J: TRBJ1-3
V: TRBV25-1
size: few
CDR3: CASSYPGSGNTIYF
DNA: TGTGCCAGCAGTTACCCGGGGAGCGGAAACACCATATATTTT

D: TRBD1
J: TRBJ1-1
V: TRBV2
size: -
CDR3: CASSDPGQTLNTEAFF
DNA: TGTGCCAGCAGTGACCCGGGACAGACATTGAACACTGAAGCTTTCTTT

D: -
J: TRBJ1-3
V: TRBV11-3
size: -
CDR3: CASSLVTTGGNTIYF
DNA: TGTGCCAGCAGCTTAGTGACCACGGGGGGAAACACCATATATTTT

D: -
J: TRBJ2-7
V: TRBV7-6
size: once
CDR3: CASSLGLFSGRKDEQYF
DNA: TGTGCCAGCAGCTTAGGGCTCTTTAGCGGTCGAAAAGACGAGCAGTACTTC

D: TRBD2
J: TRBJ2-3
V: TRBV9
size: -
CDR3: CASSLRSGGVTDTQYF
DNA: TGTGCCAGCAGCCTCCGCAGCGGGGGGGTCACAGATACGCAGTATTTT

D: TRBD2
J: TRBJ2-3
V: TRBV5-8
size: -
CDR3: CASSLVVREGRDTQYF
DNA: TGTGCCAGCAGCTTGGTAGTCAGGGAGGGTAGAGATACGCAGTATTTT

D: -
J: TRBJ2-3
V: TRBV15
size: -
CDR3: CATSSNAGPRTDTQYF
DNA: TGTGCCACCAGCAGCAATGCGGGACCACGCACAGATACGCAGTATTTT

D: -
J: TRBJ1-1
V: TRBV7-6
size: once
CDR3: CASSLTGGTEAFF
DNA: TGTGCCAGCAGCTTAACGGGGGGCACTGAAGCTTTCTTT

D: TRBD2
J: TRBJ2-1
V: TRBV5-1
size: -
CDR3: CASSLGTRRLDLSNEQFF
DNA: TGCGCCAGCAGCTTGGGGACTAGACGTTTAGACCTCTCCAATGAGCAGTTCTTC